The TCR beta chain described here comes from a study of PD-1 blockade in mismatch repair-deficient tumors. The V end lost 3 bases, the J end lost 6 bases, and 9 bases lay between the germline ends. The germline CDR1 and CDR2 sequences are SGHDN and FVKESK. The CDR3 length is 13 residues. Sequenced by immunoSEQ multiplex PCR; TCRdb stores in-frame clones only, minus some. In the table there are about 68,000 clones, about 72% of which are singletons. Specimen: peripheral blood, collected 2 weeks after starting pembrolizumab. The clonotype was recovered from an adult with mismatch repair-deficient cancer. The rearrangement joins TRBV14 to TRBJ2-4, with D possibly being TRBD2 (5 bases). The CDR3 region has the DNA TGTGCCAGCAGCCACGAGGGAGCAAACATTCAGTACTTC. This translates into CASSHEGANIQYF.